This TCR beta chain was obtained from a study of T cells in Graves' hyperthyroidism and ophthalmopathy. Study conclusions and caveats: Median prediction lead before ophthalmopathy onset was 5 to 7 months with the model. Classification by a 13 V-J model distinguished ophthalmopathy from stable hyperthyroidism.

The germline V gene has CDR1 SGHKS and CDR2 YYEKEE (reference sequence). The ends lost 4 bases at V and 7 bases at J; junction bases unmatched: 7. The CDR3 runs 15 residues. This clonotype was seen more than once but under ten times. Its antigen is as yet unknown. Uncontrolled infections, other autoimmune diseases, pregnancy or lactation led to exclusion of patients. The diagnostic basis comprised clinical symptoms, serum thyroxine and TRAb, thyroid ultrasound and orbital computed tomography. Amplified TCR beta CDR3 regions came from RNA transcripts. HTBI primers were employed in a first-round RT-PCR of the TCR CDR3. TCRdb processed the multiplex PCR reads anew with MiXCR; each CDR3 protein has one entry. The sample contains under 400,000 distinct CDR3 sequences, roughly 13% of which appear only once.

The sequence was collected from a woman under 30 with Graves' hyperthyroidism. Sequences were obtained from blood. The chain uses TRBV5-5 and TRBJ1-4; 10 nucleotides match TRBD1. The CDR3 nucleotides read TGTGCCAGCAGCGTGGACCGGGACAGGGGTGAAAAACTGTTTTTT. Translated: CASSVDRDRGEKLFF.